This T cell receptor beta chain was recovered during a study of cytomegalovirus exposure and HLA in healthy donors. Study results and caveats: Most likely, a cluster of highly shared sequence variants arose as a sequencing artifact.

Primers: 60 Vbeta forward and 13 Jbeta reverse. The table came from immunoSEQ multiplex PCR; TCRdb's copy has only in-frame clones and leaves some out. This sample carries about 230,000 clones, more than 75% of them seen once, and the ten largest clones take 1% to 1.5%. Germline CDR1 and CDR2: SGDLS and YYNGEE. Trimming removed 0 bases at V and 6 bases at J, with 19 bases between. This CDR3 region has 17 residues. Worth noting for this clone: Its antigen is not known.

This clonotype originated in a human donor in good health. The rearrangement links TRBV9 to TRBJ2-1; TRBD2 is a possible D gene (5 bases). Sequencing was carried out using PBMCs. The CDR3 nucleotides are TGTGCCAGCAGCGTAGTGGGCAGCGGACCAAGCGGCAATGAGCAGTTCTTC. Its protein is CASSVVGSGPSGNEQFF.